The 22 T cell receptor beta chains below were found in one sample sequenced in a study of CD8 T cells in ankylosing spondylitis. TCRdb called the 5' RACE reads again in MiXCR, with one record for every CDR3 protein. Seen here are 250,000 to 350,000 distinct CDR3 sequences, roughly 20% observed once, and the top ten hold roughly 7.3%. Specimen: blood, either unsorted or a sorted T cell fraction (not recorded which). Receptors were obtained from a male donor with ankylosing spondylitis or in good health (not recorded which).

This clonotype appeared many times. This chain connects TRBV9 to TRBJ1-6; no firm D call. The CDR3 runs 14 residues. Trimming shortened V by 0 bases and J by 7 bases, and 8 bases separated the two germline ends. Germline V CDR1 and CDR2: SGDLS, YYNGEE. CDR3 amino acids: CASSVAGENSPLHF. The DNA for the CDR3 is TGTGCCAGCAGCGTAGCTGGGGAGAATTCACCCCTCCACTTT.

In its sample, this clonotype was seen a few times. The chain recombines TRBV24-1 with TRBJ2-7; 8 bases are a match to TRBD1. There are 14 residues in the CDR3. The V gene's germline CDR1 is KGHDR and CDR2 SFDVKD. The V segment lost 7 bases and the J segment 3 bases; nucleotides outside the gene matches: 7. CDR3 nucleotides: TGTGCCACCAGGCCGGGACAGGACAACTACGAGCAGTACGTC. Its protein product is CATRPGQDNYEQYV.

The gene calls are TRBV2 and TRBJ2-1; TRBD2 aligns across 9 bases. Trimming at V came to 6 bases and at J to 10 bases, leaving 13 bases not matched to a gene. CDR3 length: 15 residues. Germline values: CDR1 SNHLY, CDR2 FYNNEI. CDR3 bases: TGTGCCAGCAGCCCACTAGCGGGCCCTCGTCGGGAGCAGTTCTTC. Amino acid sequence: CASSPLAGPRREQFF.

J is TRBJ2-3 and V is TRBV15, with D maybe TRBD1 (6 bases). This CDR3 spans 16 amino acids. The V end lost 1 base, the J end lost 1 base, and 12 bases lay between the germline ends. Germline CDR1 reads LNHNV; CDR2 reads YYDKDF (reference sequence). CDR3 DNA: TGTGCCACCAGCAGAGGACAGGTGCGGCGCACAGATACGCAGTATTTT. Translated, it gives CATSRGQVRRTDTQYF.

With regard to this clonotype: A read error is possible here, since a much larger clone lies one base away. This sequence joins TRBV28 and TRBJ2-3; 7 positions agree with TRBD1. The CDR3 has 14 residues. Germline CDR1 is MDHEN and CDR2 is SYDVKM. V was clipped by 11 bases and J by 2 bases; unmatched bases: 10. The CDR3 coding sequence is TGTGCCGGCACCAGGACAGGAGACACAGATACGCAGTATTTT. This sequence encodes CAGTRTGDTDTQYF. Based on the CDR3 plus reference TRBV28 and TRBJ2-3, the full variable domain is DVKVTQSSRYLVKRTGEKVFLECVQDMDHENMFWYRQDPGLGLRLIYFSYDVKMKEKGDIPEGYSVSREKKERFSLILESASTNQTSMYLCAGTRTGDTDTQYFGPGTRLTVL.

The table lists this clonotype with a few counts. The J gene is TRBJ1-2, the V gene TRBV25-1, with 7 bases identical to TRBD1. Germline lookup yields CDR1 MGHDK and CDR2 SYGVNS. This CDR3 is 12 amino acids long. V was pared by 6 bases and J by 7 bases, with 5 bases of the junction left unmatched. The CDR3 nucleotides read TGTGCCAGCAGAAGACAGGGAACTGGCTACACCTTC. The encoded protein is CASRRQGTGYTF.

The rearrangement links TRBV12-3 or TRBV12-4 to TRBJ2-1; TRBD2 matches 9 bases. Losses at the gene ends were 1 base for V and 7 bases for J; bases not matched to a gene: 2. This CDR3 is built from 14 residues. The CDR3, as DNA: TGTGCCAGCAGTTTAGGCGGGGGGGCGAATGAGCAGTTCTTC. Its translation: CASSLGGGANEQFF.

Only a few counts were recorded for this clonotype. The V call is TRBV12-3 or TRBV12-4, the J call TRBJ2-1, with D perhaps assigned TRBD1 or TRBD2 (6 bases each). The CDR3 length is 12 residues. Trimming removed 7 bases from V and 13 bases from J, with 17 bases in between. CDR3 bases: TGTGCCAGCACGGACGAACAGGGAGGACAGTTCTTC. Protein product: CASTDEQGGQFF.

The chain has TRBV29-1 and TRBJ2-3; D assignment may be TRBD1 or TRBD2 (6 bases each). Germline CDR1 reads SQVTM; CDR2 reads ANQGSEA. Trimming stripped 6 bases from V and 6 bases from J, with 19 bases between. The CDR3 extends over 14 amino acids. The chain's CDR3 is CSVGGVGAADTQYF. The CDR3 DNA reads TGCAGCGTCGGAGGGGTGGGGGCCGCCGATACGCAGTATTTT.

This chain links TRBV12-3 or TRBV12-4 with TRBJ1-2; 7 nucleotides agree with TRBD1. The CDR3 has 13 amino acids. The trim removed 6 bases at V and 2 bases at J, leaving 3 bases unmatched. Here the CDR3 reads CASRHRGNYGYTF. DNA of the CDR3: TGTGCCAGCAGGCACAGGGGAAACTATGGCTACACCTTC.

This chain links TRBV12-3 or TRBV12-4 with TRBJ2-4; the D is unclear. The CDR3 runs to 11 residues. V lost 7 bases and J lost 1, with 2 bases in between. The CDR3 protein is CASMAKNIQYF. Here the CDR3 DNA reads TGTGCCAGCATGGCCAAAAACATTCAGTACTTC.

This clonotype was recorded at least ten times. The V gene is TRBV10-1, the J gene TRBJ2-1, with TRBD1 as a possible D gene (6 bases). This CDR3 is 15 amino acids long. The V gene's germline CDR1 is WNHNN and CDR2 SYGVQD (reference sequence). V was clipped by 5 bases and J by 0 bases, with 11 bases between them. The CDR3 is CASSRQDSSYNEQFF. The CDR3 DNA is TGCGCCAGCAGTCGACAGGATAGCTCCTACAATGAGCAGTTCTTC.

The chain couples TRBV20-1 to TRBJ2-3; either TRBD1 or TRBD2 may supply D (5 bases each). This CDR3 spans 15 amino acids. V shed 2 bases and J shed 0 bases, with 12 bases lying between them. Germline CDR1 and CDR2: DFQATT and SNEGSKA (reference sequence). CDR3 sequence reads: CSARKGTGSTDTQYF. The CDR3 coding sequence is TGCAGTGCTAGAAAAGGGACCGGTAGCACAGATACGCAGTATTTT.

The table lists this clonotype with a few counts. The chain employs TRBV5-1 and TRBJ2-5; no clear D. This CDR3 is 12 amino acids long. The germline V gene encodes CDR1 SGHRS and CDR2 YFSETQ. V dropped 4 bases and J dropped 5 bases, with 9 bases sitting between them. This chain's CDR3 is CASSGMGETQYF. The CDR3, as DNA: TGCGCCAGCAGCGGAATGGGGGAGACCCAGTACTTC.

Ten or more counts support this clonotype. As DNA, the CDR3 is TGCAGTGCTAGCGGGGGGCAAGAAGATACGCAGTATTTT. Protein sequence: CSASGGQEDTQYF. The chain couples TRBV20-1 to TRBJ2-3; the D gene is possibly TRBD2 (7 bases). V was cut by 3 bases and J by 5 bases, with 12 bases left in between. Germline V gives CDR1 DFQATT, CDR2 SNEGSKA (reference sequence). The CDR3 length is 13 residues.

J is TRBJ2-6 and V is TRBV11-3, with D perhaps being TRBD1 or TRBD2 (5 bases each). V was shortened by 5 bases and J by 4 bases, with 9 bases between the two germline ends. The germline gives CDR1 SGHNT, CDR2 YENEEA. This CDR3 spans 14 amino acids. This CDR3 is CASSPGHGANVLTF. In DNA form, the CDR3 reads TGTGCCAGCAGCCCGGGGCACGGGGCCAACGTCCTGACTTTC.

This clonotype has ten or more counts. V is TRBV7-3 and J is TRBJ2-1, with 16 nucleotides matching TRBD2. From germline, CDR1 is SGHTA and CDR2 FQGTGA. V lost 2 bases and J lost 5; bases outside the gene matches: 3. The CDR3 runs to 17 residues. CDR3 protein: CASSLPGTSGRDNEQFF. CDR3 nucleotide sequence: TGTGCCAGCAGCTTACCTGGGACTAGCGGGAGGGACAATGAGCAGTTCTTC.

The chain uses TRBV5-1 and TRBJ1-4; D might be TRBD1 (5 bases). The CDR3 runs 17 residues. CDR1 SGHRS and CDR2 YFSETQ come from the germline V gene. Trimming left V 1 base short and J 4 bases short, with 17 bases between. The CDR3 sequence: CASSLFSQPGGNEKLFF. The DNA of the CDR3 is TGCGCCAGCAGCTTGTTTTCCCAGCCGGGGGGTAATGAAAAACTGTTTTTT.

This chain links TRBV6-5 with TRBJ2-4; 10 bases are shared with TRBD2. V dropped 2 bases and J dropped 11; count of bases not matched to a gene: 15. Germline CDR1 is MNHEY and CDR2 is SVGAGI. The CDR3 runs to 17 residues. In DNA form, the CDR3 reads TGTGCCAGCAGTTACATTATTAGCGGGGGGCCCTTCGGGTTTCAGTACTTC. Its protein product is CASSYIISGGPFGFQYF.

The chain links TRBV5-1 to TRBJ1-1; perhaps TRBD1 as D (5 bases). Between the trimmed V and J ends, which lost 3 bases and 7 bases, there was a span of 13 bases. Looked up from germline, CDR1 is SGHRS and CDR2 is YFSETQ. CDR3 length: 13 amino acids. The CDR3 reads CASSSGTRGEAFF. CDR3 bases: TGCGCCAGCAGCTCGGGGACTCGTGGTGAAGCTTTCTTT.

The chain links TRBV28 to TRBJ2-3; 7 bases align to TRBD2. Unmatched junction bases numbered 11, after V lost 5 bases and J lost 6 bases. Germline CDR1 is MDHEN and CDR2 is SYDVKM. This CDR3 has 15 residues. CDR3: CASSLGTGGLDTQYF. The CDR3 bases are TGTGCCAGCAGTCTCGGGACGGGGGGTTTGGATACGCAGTATTTT.

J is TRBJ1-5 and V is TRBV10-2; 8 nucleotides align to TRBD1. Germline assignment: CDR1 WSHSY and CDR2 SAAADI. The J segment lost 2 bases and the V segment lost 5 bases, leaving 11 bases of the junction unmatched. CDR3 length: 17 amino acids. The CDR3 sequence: CASSFLPLTGGNQPQHF. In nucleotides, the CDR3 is TGCGCCAGCAGTTTTCTTCCTTTGACAGGGGGCAATCAGCCCCAGCATTTT.